The clone carrying this T cell receptor (beta chain) was found many times. The target antigen is unknown. The CDR3 is 15 residues long. V lost 8 bases, J lost 3 bases, and 19 bases lay in between. A lack of ophthalmopathy progression within 18 months defined stable Graves' hyperthyroidism. Uncontrolled infection, other autoimmune disease, pregnancy or lactation led to exclusion. The data derive from a study of T cells in Graves' hyperthyroidism and ophthalmopathy. Study results and limitations: Expanded thyroid clonotypes (above 0.001) were mostly also found in blood. Ophthalmopathy, which appeared later, was predicted by the model a median roughly 6.4 months before onset.

TCR beta CDR3 regions were amplified from RNA. HTBI primers were the set used in a first-round RT-PCR of the TCR CDR3. TCRdb re-derived calls from the multiplex PCR reads in MiXCR, one entry per CDR3 protein. Seen here are 480,000 or so distinct CDR3 sequences, approximately 15% observed once, and the top ten hold around 17%. The receptor was isolated from a woman aged 18 to 35 with Graves' hyperthyroidism. The chain has TRBV12-3 or TRBV12-4 and TRBJ1-1; D unclear. The sequenced sample was blood. CDR3 loop: CASRLGVGPYTEAFF. In DNA form, the CDR3 reads TGTGCCAGCCGCTTAGGCGTAGGCCCGTACACTGAAGCTTTCTTT.